The source of this TCR beta chain is a study of post-analysis software for immune sequencing data. The CDR3 contains 15 residues. V dropped 3 bases and J dropped 2 bases, with 15 bases sitting between them. Germline values: CDR1 DFQATT, CDR2 SNEGSKA (reference sequence). Unique-molecular-identifier-tagged TCR beta cDNA libraries were used. MiXCR, run by TCRdb on the PCR reads, gives a single entry per CDR3 protein. The table lists more than 450,000 distinct CDR3 sequences, around 40% of them singletons. Study-wide results and limits: Five or six TRBV segments, TRBV5-6, TRBV5-1 and TRBV20-1 among them, were found more frequent in patients than controls.

In regard to this clonotype: Its target is not known.

This TCR derives from a girl aged 5-17 years with multiple sclerosis. This chain links TRBV20-1 with TRBJ2-3, with a weak D call TRBD2 (6 bases). The specimen sequenced was blood. The CDR3 coding sequence is TGCAGTGCTAGGGGCGGGACCACTTACACAGATACGCAGTATTTT. Translating it yields CSARGGTTYTDTQYF.